The next 10 T cell receptor beta chains were all read from a single sample in a study of T cell responses to AZD1222 COVID-19 vaccine. Libraries were prepared by immunoSEQ multiplex PCR; TCRdb keeps only in-frame clonotypes and omits some of them. The table records 90,000 to 120,000 clones, about 90% of them present only once. The sample in question was peripheral blood, obtained on day 0 of AZD1222 vaccination. The receptors shown here come from an adult in good health.

The chain is built from TRBV5-1 and TRBJ1-6; tentative D call: TRBD1 (5 bases). Germline CDR1 SGHRS, CDR2 YFSETQ. This CDR3 region has 15 residues. V was clipped by 2 bases and J by 7 bases, with 13 bases between them. The CDR3 coding sequence is TGCGCCAGCAGCTTAACACCAGGGATCAATTCACCCCTCCACTTT. Translation: CASSLTPGINSPLHF.

The rearrangement joins TRBV5-1 to TRBJ2-7; 13 bases are shared with TRBD2. V shed 0 bases and J 4 bases; nucleotides not matched to a gene: 16. CDR1 is SGHRS and CDR2 is YFSETQ in the germline V gene. There are 20 residues in the CDR3. This CDR3 reads CASSLAGLGPRTSGSYEQYF. The CDR3, as DNA: TGCGCCAGCAGCTTGGCCGGTCTAGGACCGAGGACTAGCGGGAGTTACGAGCAGTACTTC.

The gene calls are TRBV9 and TRBJ2-5; 13 nucleotides agree with TRBD2. Germline lookup yields CDR1 SGDLS and CDR2 YYNGEE. This CDR3 comprises 15 residues. Trimming took 4 bases from V and 6 from J; bases not matched to a gene: 6. CDR3 residues: CASSIGLAGVQTQYF. The CDR3 DNA reads TGTGCCAGCAGCATTGGACTAGCGGGAGTACAGACCCAGTACTTC.

The chain employs TRBV9 and TRBJ1-6, with TRBD1 as a possible D gene (5 bases). The CDR3 is 16 residues long. Per the germline V gene, CDR1 is SGDLS and CDR2 is YYNGEE. Trimming shortened V by 3 bases and J by 6 bases, and 16 bases separated the two germline ends. The CDR3 sequence: CASSGGASSINSPLHF. CDR3 in DNA: TGTGCCAGCAGCGGAGGGGCCTCGAGCATTAATTCACCCCTCCACTTT.

The J gene is TRBJ2-7, the V gene TRBV5-5; D might be TRBD1 (6 bases). This CDR3 has 17 residues. Deletions cut 3 bases from V and 2 bases from J, with 21 bases between. Germline V gives CDR1 SGHKS, CDR2 YYEKEE (reference sequence). CDR3 in DNA: TGTGCCAGCAGCTGGATCAGAGGGGACAAGGATCCCTACGAGCAGTACTTC. Amino acids: CASSWIRGDKDPYEQYF.

The table lists this clone with a count of one. The chain uses TRBV23-1 and TRBJ1-5, with D hard to call. TRBV23-1 is an ORF, with its function uncertain. The CDR3 runs 16 residues. The V end was cut by 2 bases, the J end by 3 bases, with 14 bases between. The CDR3 sequence: CASSQISPRPNQPQHF. CDR3 sequence (DNA): TGCGCCAGCAGTCAAATCTCACCTCGACCCAATCAGCCCCAGCATTTT.

This sequence joins TRBV28 and TRBJ1-5, with D uncertain. This CDR3 contains 15 residues. Germline CDR1 reads MDHEN; CDR2 reads SYDVKM. Trimming took off 4 bases at V and 4 bases at J, with 14 bases between the two ends. The CDR3: CASSSQMRVNQPQHF. CDR3 in DNA: TGTGCCAGCAGTTCCCAAATGAGGGTAAATCAGCCCCAGCATTTT.

The CDR3 sequence is CASSLSRTGANVLTF. Written as DNA, the CDR3 is TGTGCCAGCAGCTTGTCGAGAACTGGGGCCAACGTCCTGACTTTC. V usage is TRBV5-5 and J usage is TRBJ2-6, with D hard to call. Germline-derived CDR1 and CDR2 are SGHKS and YYEKEE (reference sequence). The germline V and J ends were trimmed by 1 base and 2 bases, with 7 bases remaining between them. CDR3 size: 15 residues.

The chain is built from TRBV5-1 and TRBJ2-2, with D unclear. Germline V CDR1 and CDR2: SGHRS, YFSETQ. Trimming cost V 4 bases and J 1 base, with 11 bases left between them. This CDR3 is built from 15 residues. Written as DNA, the CDR3 is TGCGCCAGCAGCCGTTCGGACGAGAACACCGGGGAGCTGTTTTTT. Encoded protein: CASSRSDENTGELFF.

This rearrangement joins TRBV28 to TRBJ1-3; no firm D call. The CDR3 spans 17 residues. Trimming stripped 4 bases from V and 2 bases from J, with 18 bases between. CDR1 MDHEN and CDR2 SYDVKM come from the germline V gene. The CDR3 DNA follows: TGTGCCAGCAGTTCGCCCGGTTGGGGTGACCCTGGAAACACCATATATTTT. It is translated as CASSSPGWGDPGNTIYF.